This entry lists 19 T cell receptor beta chains sequenced from one sample in a study of T cells in Graves' hyperthyroidism and ophthalmopathy. RNA transcripts served as the template for amplifying TCR beta CDR3 regions. The TCR CDR3 first-round RT-PCR relied on the HTBI primer set. TCRdb re-called the multiplex PCR reads through MiXCR, storing one row per CDR3 protein. The sample has fewer than 650,000 distinct CDR3 sequences; approximately 15% are singletons. The sample consisted of blood. These receptors were collected from a woman aged 40 to 50 with Graves' ophthalmopathy.

V usage is TRBV3-1 and J usage is TRBJ1-2; D gene ambiguous. The CDR3 has 16 residues. Germline assignment: CDR1 LGHDT and CDR2 YNNKEL (reference sequence). Trimming removed 3 bases at V and 7 bases at J, with 21 bases between. CDR3 sequence reads: CASSHAKDGSWGGYTF. CDR3 in DNA: TGTGCCAGCAGCCACGCTAAGGACGGATCCTGGGGTGGCTACACCTTC.

The J gene is TRBJ2-5, the V gene TRBV4-2; D could derive from TRBD1 or TRBD2 (5 bases each). From germline, CDR1 is LGHNA and CDR2 YNFKEQ. V shed 4 bases and J shed 5 bases, with 11 bases lying between them. The CDR3 contains 13 residues. This CDR3 reads CASSPVEGETQYF. The CDR3 DNA reads as TGTGCCAGCAGCCCTGTCGAGGGGGAGACCCAGTACTTC.

This clonotype was recorded at least ten times. This chain connects TRBV7-3 to TRBJ1-2, with 7 bases matching TRBD1. This CDR3 spans 14 amino acids. CDR1 and CDR2 (germline): SGHTA, FQGTGA. The trim removed 1 base at V and 3 bases at J, leaving 2 bases unmatched. Here the CDR3 reads CASSLIGQDYGYTF. DNA for the CDR3: TGTGCCAGCAGCTTAATAGGACAGGACTATGGCTACACCTTC.

This clonotype was recorded many times. The chain joins TRBV24-1 to TRBJ2-4, with D possibly TRBD2 on 6 matching bases. V was cut by 0 bases and J by 6 bases, with 11 bases left in between. CDR1 is KGHDR and CDR2 is SFDVKD in the germline V gene. The CDR3 has 15 residues. CDR3 region: CATSDLGAGINIQYF. The DNA of the CDR3 is TGTGCCACCAGTGATTTGGGGGCGGGGATAAACATTCAGTACTTC.

The chain employs TRBV11-2 and TRBJ1-3; a possible D gene is TRBD1 (5 bases). There are 16 residues in the CDR3. Germline lookup yields CDR1 SGHAT and CDR2 FQNNGV. Trimming pared 3 bases from V and 0 bases from J, leaving 12 bases between. The CDR3 nucleotides read TGTGCCAGCAGCTTCGGGGGGATGTTCTCTGGAAACACCATATATTTT. This sequence encodes CASSFGGMFSGNTIYF.

The rearrangement joins TRBV2 to TRBJ1-2; D remains ambiguous. The CDR3 is made up of 15 amino acids. V was clipped by 4 bases and J by 0 bases, with 12 bases between them. The germline V gene has CDR1 SNHLY and CDR2 FYNNEI. CDR3 amino acids: CASSVQLEANYGYTF. For the CDR3, the DNA is TGTGCCAGCAGTGTCCAGCTTGAAGCTAACTATGGCTACACCTTC.

Turning to this clonotype: It may be a read error: a sequence one base away is much more abundant. The chain couples TRBV6-2 or TRBV6-3 to TRBJ2-2; a possible D gene is TRBD2 (6 bases). The CDR3 has 12 residues. Per the germline V gene, CDR1 is MNHEY and CDR2 is SVGEGT. The CDR3: CASTKGLGGLFF. CDR3 bases: TGTGCCAGCACCAAAGGGCTCGGGGGGCTGTTTTTT.

In this sample, this clonotype turned up a few times. This chain links TRBV13 with TRBJ2-7; maybe TRBD1 (5 bases). The CDR3 runs 14 residues. V was clipped by 4 bases and J by 6 bases, with 16 bases between them. CDR1 and CDR2 (germline): PRHDT, FYEKMQ (reference sequence). CDR3 nucleotide sequence: TGTGCCAGCAGCTCCACAGGTTTTCCCAGCGAGCAGTACTTC. Protein product: CASSSTGFPSEQYF.

This rearrangement joins TRBV6-5 to TRBJ2-7, with D possibly matching TRBD2 (6 bases). Germline V gene data show CDR1 as MNHEY and CDR2 as SVGAGI. V was shortened by 7 bases and J by 0 bases, with 16 bases between the two germline ends. The CDR3 length is 15 residues. In nucleotides, the CDR3 is TGTGCCAGCACTACTCAAGCGGGCAGCTCCTACGAGCAGTACTTC. This encodes CASTTQAGSSYEQYF.

At least ten counts were recorded for this clonotype. The chain combines TRBV7-2 with TRBJ2-2; 8 bases are a match to TRBD1. Trimming took 3 bases from V and 6 from J; bases not matched to a gene: 3. Germline CDR1 and CDR2: SGHTA and FQGNSA. The CDR3 totals 14 residues. CDR3 nucleotide sequence: TGTGCCAGCAGCTTTTGGACAGGGCCCGGGGAGCTGTTTTTT. Residues: CASSFWTGPGELFF.

In this sample, this clonotype turned up many times. The J gene is TRBJ1-1, the V gene TRBV5-1; no definite D call. CDR3 length: 14 residues. The ends were cut back, 3 bases at V and 0 bases at J, with 9 bases in the middle. Germline V gene lookup returns CDR1 SGHRS and CDR2 YFSETQ. The CDR3 nucleotides are TGCGCCAGCAGCTGGAACCAGATGAACACTGAAGCTTTCTTT. The encoded protein is CASSWNQMNTEAFF. Complete variable domain (other parts from reference TRBV5-1 and TRBJ1-1): KAGVTQTPRYLIKTRGQQVTLSCSPISGHRSVSWYQQTPGQGLQFLFEYFSETQRNKGNFPGRFSGRQFSNSRSEMNVSTLELGDSALYLCASSWNQMNTEAFFGQGTRLTVV.

There are many counts of this clonotype. The gene calls are TRBV28 and TRBJ1-1; D unclear. This CDR3 contains 14 residues. With 1 base removed from V and 1 base from J, the gap between germline ends came to 7 bases. Germline V CDR1 and CDR2: MDHEN, SYDVKM. CDR3 residues: CASSLLDANTEAFF. The CDR3 DNA is TGTGCCAGCAGTTTATTGGACGCGAACACTGAAGCTTTCTTT.

The chain links TRBV6-2 or TRBV6-3 to TRBJ1-2; D unresolved. There are 16 residues in the CDR3. Trimming took 6 bases from V and 0 from J, leaving 17 bases between them. The germline V gene has CDR1 MNHEY and CDR2 SVGEGT. The CDR3 DNA reads as TGTGCCAGCAGCACCCTCCCCGACGGGACTAACTATGGCTACACCTTC. This encodes CASSTLPDGTNYGYTF.

There are many counts of this clonotype. Written as DNA, the CDR3 is TGCGCCAGCAGCCAAGTTGGTCGGGATCGAACCTATGGCTACACCTTC. Translation gives CASSQVGRDRTYGYTF. V gene TRBV4-1 combines with J gene TRBJ1-2; D uncertain. Germline V CDR1 and CDR2: MGHRA, YSYEKL. Trimming removed 1 base at V and 4 bases at J, with 16 bases between. The CDR3 consists of 16 residues.

This clonotype appeared many times. The chain recombines TRBV2 with TRBJ1-2; D call uncertain. The V and J ends lost 3 bases and 5 bases respectively, with 13 bases between them. The germline CDR1 and CDR2 sequences are SNHLY and FYNNEI. This CDR3 contains 14 residues. CDR3 in amino acids: CASSESGNLYGYTF. The CDR3 DNA is TGTGCCAGCAGTGAGTCCGGGAACCTTTATGGCTACACCTTC.

The chain employs TRBV11-2 and TRBJ1-3, with TRBD1 matching 7 bases. This CDR3 has 18 amino acids. Germline CDR1 reads SGHAT; CDR2 reads FQNNGV. Losses at the gene ends were 0 bases for V and 4 bases for J; bases not matched to a gene: 12. The CDR3 DNA sequence: TGTGCCAGCAGCTTAGATCCGACCGGGACAGCCGAAGGAAACACCATATATTTT. Translation gives CASSLDPTGTAEGNTIYF.

In DNA form, the CDR3 reads TGCGCCAGCAGGTCAGGTACAGGGCGGAACTACGAGCAGTACTTC. Residues: CASRSGTGRNYEQYF. The rearrangement joins TRBV5-1 to TRBJ2-7, with D tentatively TRBD1 (6 bases). Germline CDR1 is SGHRS and CDR2 is YFSETQ. This CDR3 has 15 amino acids. V was shortened by 5 bases and J by 3 bases, with 18 bases between the two germline ends.

At least ten counts were recorded for this clonotype. The J gene is TRBJ1-1, the V gene TRBV12-3 or TRBV12-4; TRBD1 agrees at 9 bases. This CDR3 contains 14 residues. The J segment lost 1 base and the V segment lost 5 bases, leaving 2 bases of the junction unmatched. The CDR3 DNA sequence: TGTGCCAGCAGTGACAGGGGGGGGAACACTGAAGCTTTCTTT. Encoded protein: CASSDRGGNTEAFF.

At least ten counts were recorded for this clonotype. This chain uses TRBV10-1 with TRBJ2-5, with 8 bases identical to TRBD2. The CDR3 is 13 residues long. Germline CDR1 and CDR2: WNHNN and SYGVQD (reference sequence). J lost 3 bases, V lost 6 bases, and 3 bases had no gene match. The CDR3 DNA reads as TGCGCCAGCAGCCGGGGGGGTAAAGAGACCCAGTACTTC. Translated, it gives CASSRGGKETQYF.